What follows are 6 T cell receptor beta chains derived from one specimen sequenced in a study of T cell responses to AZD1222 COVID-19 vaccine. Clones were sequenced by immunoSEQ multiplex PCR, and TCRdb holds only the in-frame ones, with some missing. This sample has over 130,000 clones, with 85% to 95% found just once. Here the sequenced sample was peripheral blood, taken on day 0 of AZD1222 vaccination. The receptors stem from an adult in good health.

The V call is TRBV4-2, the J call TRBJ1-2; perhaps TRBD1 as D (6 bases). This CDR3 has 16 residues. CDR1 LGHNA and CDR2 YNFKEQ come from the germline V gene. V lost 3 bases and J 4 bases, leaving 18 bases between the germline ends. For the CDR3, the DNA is TGTGCCAGCAGCCAGGTGACAGGCTCTTTCCCCTATGGCTACACCTTC. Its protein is CASSQVTGSFPYGYTF.

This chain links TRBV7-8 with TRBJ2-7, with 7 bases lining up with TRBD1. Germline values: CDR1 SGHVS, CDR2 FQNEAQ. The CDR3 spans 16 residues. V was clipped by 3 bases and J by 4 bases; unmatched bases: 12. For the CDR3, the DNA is TGTGCCAGCAGCTTCCTACCCGGGACAGCGAATTACGAGCAGTACGTC. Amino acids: CASSFLPGTANYEQYV.

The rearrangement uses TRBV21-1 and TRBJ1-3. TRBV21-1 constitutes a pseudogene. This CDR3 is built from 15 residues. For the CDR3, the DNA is TGTGCCAGCAGCAAAACGGAGAGCTCTGGAAACACCATATATTTT. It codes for CASSKTESSGNTIYF.

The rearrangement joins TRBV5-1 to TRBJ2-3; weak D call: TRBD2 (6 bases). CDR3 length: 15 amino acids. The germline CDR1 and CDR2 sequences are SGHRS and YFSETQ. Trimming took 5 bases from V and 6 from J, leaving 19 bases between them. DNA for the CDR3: TGCGCCAGCAGGGATGGGTATGGCCTAGCGGATACGCAGTATTTT. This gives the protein CASRDGYGLADTQYF.

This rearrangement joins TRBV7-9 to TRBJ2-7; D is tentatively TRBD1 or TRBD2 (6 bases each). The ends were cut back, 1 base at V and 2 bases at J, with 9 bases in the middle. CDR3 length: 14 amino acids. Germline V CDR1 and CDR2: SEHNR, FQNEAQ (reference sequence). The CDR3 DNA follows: TGTGCCAGCAGCTTAGTGGGGGGCGCCTACGAGCAGTACGTC. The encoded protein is CASSLVGGAYEQYV.

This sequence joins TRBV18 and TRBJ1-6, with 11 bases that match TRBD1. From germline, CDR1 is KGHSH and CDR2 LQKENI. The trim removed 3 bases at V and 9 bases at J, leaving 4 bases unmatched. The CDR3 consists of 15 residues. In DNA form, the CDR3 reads TGTGCCAGCTCACCTGGACAGGGGGCTGGTTCACCCCTCCACTTT. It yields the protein CASSPGQGAGSPLHF.